The rows below give T cell receptor beta chains drawn from one sample of a study of cytomegalovirus exposure and HLA in healthy donors. Sequencing was performed with immunoSEQ multiplex PCR; in TCRdb, only in-frame clones are kept and a portion is missing. The sample shows 85,000 to 130,000 clones, 60% to 80% of them seen only once. The source material was PBMCs. These receptors were obtained from a man aged 40-50 years in good health and CMV-seronegative. Both conserved end residues are part of each CDR3. The D gene is left open where the match is weak. The size entry is marked missing in some rows and otherwise reads once, few, many or a size class.

v_gene	d_gene	j_gene	abundance	CDR3aa	CDR3nt
TRBV7-9	TRBD1	TRBJ2-7	NA	CASSLVHRGNSYEQYF	TGTGCCAGCAGCTTAGTACACAGGGGTAACTCCTACGAGCAGTACTTC
TRBV11-2	NA	TRBJ2-7	NA	CASSLARVSEQYF	TGTGCCAGCAGCTTAGCTCGGGTAAGCGAGCAGTACTTC
TRBV29-1	TRBD1	TRBJ1-3	NA	CSVGTGSGNTIYF	TGCAGCGTCGGGACAGGGTCTGGAAACACCATATATTTT
TRBV6-1	TRBD2	TRBJ2-5	few	CASSETGTIKGKETQYF	TGTGCCAGCAGTGAAACCGGGACTATAAAGGGGAAAGAGACCCAGTACTTC
TRBV19	TRBD1	TRBJ1-6	few	CASRGTAHSPLHF	TGTGCCAGTAGAGGGACAGCACATTCACCCCTCCACTTT
TRBV19	TRBD1	TRBJ1-5	NA	CASSIATGGRHQPQHF	TGTGCCAGTAGTATAGCTACAGGGGGCCGGCATCAGCCCCAGCATTTT
TRBV25-1	NA	TRBJ2-2	NA	CASSEYGKNTGELFF	TGTGCCAGCAGTGAATACGGGAAGAACACCGGGGAGCTGTTTTTT
TRBV10-3	TRBD2	TRBJ2-1	NA	CAISEHGGAVSNNEQFF	TGTGCCATCAGTGAGCACGGGGGGGCCGTCAGCAACAATGAGCAGTTCTTC
TRBV11-2	NA	TRBJ2-7	NA	CASSSDKPYEQYF	TGTGCCAGCAGCTCCGACAAGCCCTACGAGCAGTACTTC
TRBV9	NA	TRBJ1-1	NA	CASSPAGAAMNTEAFF	TGTGCCAGCAGCCCCGCAGGTGCTGCGATGAACACTGAAGCTTTCTTT
TRBV5-1	TRBD1	TRBJ2-1	once	CASSSSGGHEQFF	TGCGCCAGCAGCTCCTCAGGGGGCCATGAGCAGTTCTTC
TRBV5-1	NA	TRBJ1-6	few	CASSRGVEGSPLHF	TGCGCCAGCAGCCGGGGAGTAGAAGGTTCACCCCTCCACTTT
TRBV2	TRBD1	TRBJ1-1	NA	CATEGQGVPEAFF	TGTGCCACGGAGGGACAGGGGGTCCCTGAAGCTTTCTTT
TRBV5-5	NA	TRBJ2-3	once	CASSLGPDYRTDTQYF	TGTGCCAGCAGCTTGGGGCCGGACTACCGCACAGATACGCAGTATTTT
TRBV5-1	TRBD2	TRBJ2-7	NA	CASSSERGTIYEQYF	TGCGCCAGCAGCTCCGAGCGGGGGACCATCTACGAGCAGTACTTC
TRBV11-1	TRBD2	TRBJ2-1	NA	CASSGTLAGVGNEQFF	TGTGCCAGCAGCGGGACGCTAGCGGGGGTTGGGAATGAGCAGTTCTTC
TRBV10-3	TRBD1	TRBJ2-1	NA	CAISESGQGAGNEQFF	TGTGCCATCAGTGAGTCGGGACAGGGGGCGGGGAATGAGCAGTTCTTC
TRBV5-1	NA	TRBJ1-4	NA	CASSLGATGGNEKLFF	TGCGCCAGCAGCTTGGGGGCGACAGGCGGCAATGAAAAACTGTTTTTT
TRBV28	NA	TRBJ1-6	NA	CASSVGPGINSPLHF	TGTGCCAGCAGCGTTGGGCCGGGAATCAATTCACCCCTCCACTTT
TRBV12-5	NA	TRBJ2-5	NA	CASGLSTGSKEQYF	TGTGCTAGTGGTTTGTCAACAGGGTCCAAGGAGCAGTACTTC
TRBV6-6	TRBD1	TRBJ1-2	NA	CASSIGQDYYGYTF	TGTGCCAGCAGTATCGGACAGGATTACTATGGCTACACCTTC
TRBV11-3	TRBD1	TRBJ1-3	NA	CASSAQTPGTAGNTIYF	TGTGCCAGCAGCGCTCAAACCCCCGGGACAGCTGGAAACACCATATATTTT
TRBV7-3	NA	TRBJ1-5	once	CASSFGEGAGYQPQHF	TGTGCCAGCAGCTTTGGTGAAGGGGCCGGGTATCAGCCCCAGCATTTT
TRBV18	TRBD1	TRBJ1-5	few	CASSQQGASNQPQHF	TGTGCCAGCTCACAACAGGGGGCGAGCAATCAGCCCCAGCATTTT
TRBV11-2	TRBD1	TRBJ1-4	NA	CASGPGPDRGRDWDEKLFF	TGTGCCAGCGGCCCTGGCCCGGACAGGGGGCGGGATTGGGATGAAAAACTGTTTTTT
TRBV4-1	NA	TRBJ1-6	few	CASSQDRGSSPLHF	TGCGCCAGCAGCCAAGATAGGGGGTCTTCACCCCTCCACTTT
TRBV2	NA	TRBJ1-5	NA	CASSEYPKLQPQHF	TGTGCCAGCAGTGAATACCCCAAACTTCAGCCCCAGCATTTT
TRBV18	TRBD1	TRBJ1-2	once	CASSVQGEDYGYTF	TGTGCCAGCTCAGTACAGGGGGAAGACTATGGCTACACCTTC
TRBV19	TRBD1	TRBJ1-2	once	CASSERQGNYGYTF	TGTGCCAGTAGTGAACGACAGGGGAACTATGGCTACACCTTC
TRBV27	TRBD1	TRBJ1-2	NA	CASSPGQGLPKGGYTF	TGTGCCAGCAGCCCGGGACAGGGTCTCCCCAAAGGCGGCTACACCTTC
TRBV19	NA	TRBJ2-2	NA	CASSIYRANTGELFF	TGTGCCAGTAGTATTTACAGGGCGAACACCGGGGAGCTGTTTTTT
TRBV7-8	TRBD2	TRBJ2-1	NA	CASSLLAGGEGEQFF	TGTGCCAGCAGCTTACTAGCGGGGGGTGAGGGTGAGCAGTTCTTC
TRBV29-1	NA	TRBJ1-4	NA	CSVEGVREKLFF	TGCAGCGTTGAGGGCGTACGTGAAAAACTGTTTTTT
TRBV7-9	TRBD1	TRBJ1-2	NA	CASSLGGQGYGYTF	TGTGCCAGCAGCTTAGGTGGACAGGGGTATGGCTACACCTTC
TRBV7-2	TRBD2	TRBJ2-5	NA	CASSQSGGQETQYF	TGTGCCAGCAGTCAGAGCGGGGGGCAGGAGACCCAGTACTTC
TRBV15	NA	TRBJ2-2	NA	CATSRESGELFF	TGTGCCACCAGCAGGGAGAGCGGGGAGCTGTTTTTT
TRBV6-5	TRBD2	TRBJ2-3	NA	CASSGGLAGDTQYF	TGTGCCAGCTCCGGTGGACTAGCGGGGGATACGCAGTATTTT
TRBV4-2	TRBD2	TRBJ2-1	NA	CASSQDHGGFNEQFF	TGTGCCAGCAGCCAAGATCACGGGGGGTTCAATGAGCAGTTCTTC
TRBV7-9	NA	TRBJ2-7	NA	CASSFDRLYEQYF	TGTGCCAGCAGCTTCGACAGACTCTACGAGCAGTACTTC
TRBV11-2	NA	TRBJ2-2	NA	CASTLRGGQSSLFF	TGTGCCAGCACCCTAAGGGGGGGCCAGAGTTCGCTGTTTTTT
TRBV9	TRBD1	TRBJ2-5	once	CASSFPGTGPAETQYF	TGTGCCAGCAGCTTCCCCGGGACAGGGCCGGCGGAGACCCAGTACTTC
TRBV27	TRBD1	TRBJ2-7	NA	CASSWRTGSYEQYF	TGTGCCAGCAGTTGGAGGACAGGGTCATACGAGCAGTACTTC
TRBV5-6	NA	TRBJ2-7	NA	CASSLKDSLPYEQYF	TGTGCCAGCAGCTTAAAGGACTCATTACCCTACGAGCAGTACTTC
TRBV2	NA	TRBJ1-2	NA	CASSNTRSNYGYTF	TGTGCCAGCAGTAATACCCGGTCTAACTATGGCTACACCTTC
TRBV6-5	NA	TRBJ2-7	NA	CASSRTATYEQYF	TGTGCCAGCAGCCGGACAGCCACCTACGAGCAGTACTTC
TRBV29-1	NA	TRBJ2-7	few	CSARRGGQGEQYF	TGCAGCGCCCGGAGGGGGGGTCAGGGCGAGCAGTACTTC
TRBV7-8	NA	TRBJ1-6	few	CASSPQIDPRDSPLHF	TGTGCCAGCAGCCCCCAGATCGATCCCCGGGATTCACCCCTCCACTTT
TRBV29-1	NA	TRBJ1-1	NA	CSVDGLSVTEAFF	TGCAGCGTTGACGGACTTTCTGTGACTGAAGCTTTCTTT
TRBV10-3	NA	TRBJ2-5	once	CAISRGEETQYF	TGTGCCATCAGTAGGGGCGAAGAGACCCAGTACTTC
TRBV29-1	TRBD1	TRBJ1-2	NA	CSVEGTGREYGYTF	TGCAGCGTTGAAGGGACAGGGAGGGAGTATGGCTACACCTTC
TRBV19	NA	TRBJ1-1	NA	CASTDFPRRTEAFF	TGTGCCAGTACAGACTTCCCCCGGAGGACTGAAGCTTTCTTT
TRBV5-4	NA	TRBJ2-7	NA	CASSPSSGQGGYEQYF	TGTGCCAGCAGCCCATCCTCGGGACAAGGGGGATACGAGCAGTACTTC